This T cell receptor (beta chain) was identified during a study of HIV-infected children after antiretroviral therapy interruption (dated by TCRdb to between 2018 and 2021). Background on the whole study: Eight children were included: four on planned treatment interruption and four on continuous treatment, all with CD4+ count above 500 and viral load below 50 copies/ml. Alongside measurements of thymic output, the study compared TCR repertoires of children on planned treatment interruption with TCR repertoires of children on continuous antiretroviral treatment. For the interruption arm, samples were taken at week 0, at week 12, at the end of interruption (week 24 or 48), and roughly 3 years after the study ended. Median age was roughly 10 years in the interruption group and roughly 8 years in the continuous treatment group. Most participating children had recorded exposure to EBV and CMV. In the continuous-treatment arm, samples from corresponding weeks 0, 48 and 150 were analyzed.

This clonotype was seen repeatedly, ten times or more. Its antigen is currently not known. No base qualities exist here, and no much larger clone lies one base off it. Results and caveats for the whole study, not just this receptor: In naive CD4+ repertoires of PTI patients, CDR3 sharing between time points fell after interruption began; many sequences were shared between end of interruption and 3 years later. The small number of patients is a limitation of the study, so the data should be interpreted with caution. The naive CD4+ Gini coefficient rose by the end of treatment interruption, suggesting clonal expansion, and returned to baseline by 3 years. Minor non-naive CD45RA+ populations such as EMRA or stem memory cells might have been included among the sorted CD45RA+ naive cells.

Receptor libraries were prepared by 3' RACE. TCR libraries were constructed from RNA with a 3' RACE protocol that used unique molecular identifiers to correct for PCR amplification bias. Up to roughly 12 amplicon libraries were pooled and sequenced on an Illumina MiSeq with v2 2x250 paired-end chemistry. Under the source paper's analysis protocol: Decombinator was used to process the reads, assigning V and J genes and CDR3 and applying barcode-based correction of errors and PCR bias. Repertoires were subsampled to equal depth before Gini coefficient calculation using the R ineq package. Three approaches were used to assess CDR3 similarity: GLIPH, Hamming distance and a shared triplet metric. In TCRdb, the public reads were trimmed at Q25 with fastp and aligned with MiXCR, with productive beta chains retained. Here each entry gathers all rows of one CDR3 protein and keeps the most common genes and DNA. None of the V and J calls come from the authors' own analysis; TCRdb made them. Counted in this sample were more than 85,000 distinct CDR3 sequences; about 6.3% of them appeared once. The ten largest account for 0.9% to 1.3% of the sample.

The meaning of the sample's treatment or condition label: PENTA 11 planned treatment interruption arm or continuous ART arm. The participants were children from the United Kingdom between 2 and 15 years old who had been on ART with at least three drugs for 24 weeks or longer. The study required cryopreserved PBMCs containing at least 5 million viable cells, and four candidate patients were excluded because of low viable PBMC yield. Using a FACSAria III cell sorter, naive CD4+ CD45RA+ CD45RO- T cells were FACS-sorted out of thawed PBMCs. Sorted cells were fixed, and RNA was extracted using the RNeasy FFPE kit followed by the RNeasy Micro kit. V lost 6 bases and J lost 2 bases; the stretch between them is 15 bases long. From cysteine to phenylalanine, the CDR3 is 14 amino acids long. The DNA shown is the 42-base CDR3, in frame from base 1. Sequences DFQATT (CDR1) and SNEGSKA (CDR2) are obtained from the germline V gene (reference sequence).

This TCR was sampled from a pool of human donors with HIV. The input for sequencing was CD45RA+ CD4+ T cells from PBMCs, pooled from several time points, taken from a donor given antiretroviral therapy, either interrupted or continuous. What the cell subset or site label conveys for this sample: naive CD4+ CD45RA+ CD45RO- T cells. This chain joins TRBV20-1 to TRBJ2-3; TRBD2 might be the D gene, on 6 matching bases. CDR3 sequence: CSATDGGVTDTQYF. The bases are TGCAGTGCCACGGACGGGGGAGTCACAGATACGCAGTATTTT.